Below, 27 T cell receptor beta chains from the same sample are listed, as sequenced in a study of shared clonotypes between healthy human individuals. Clones were read by immunoSEQ multiplex PCR, and TCRdb kept only the in-frame ones, dropping some. The sample shows 1,500,000 or so clones, over 95% of them seen only once. Sequences were obtained from naive CD4+ T cells sorted from blood. Described subset: CD45RA+ positively selected. Receptor source: a man aged 30-40 years in good health.

The table lists this clone with a count of one. An end of the junction differs from the germline gene, which may be a read error. This chain uses TRBV28 with TRBJ2-7; 9 nucleotides align to TRBD2. CDR3 length: 12 residues. Germline-derived CDR1 and CDR2 are MDHEN and SYDVKM. CDR3 amino acids: CASSLRLAAQVF. Here the CDR3 DNA reads TGTGCCAGCAGTCTACGACTAGCGGCGCAGGTATTC.

This sequence joins TRBV6-1 and TRBJ2-7; 8 nucleotides align to TRBD1. The CDR3 sequence is 15 residues long. The germline CDR1 and CDR2 sequences are MNHNS and SASEGT. The V and J ends lost 5 bases and 0 bases, in that order; junction bases with no gene match: 6. The CDR3: CASSRTGPSSYEQYF. DNA for the CDR3: TGTGCCAGCAGTCGGACAGGGCCGAGCTCCTACGAGCAGTACTTC.

The table lists this clone with a few counts. V gene TRBV10-3 combines with J gene TRBJ1-4; D is ambiguous. The CDR3 length is 12 residues. Germline CDR1 reads ENHRY; CDR2 reads SYGVKD. V was cut by 10 bases and J by 3 bases, with 9 bases left in between. Here the CDR3 reads CATGRSNEKLFF. The CDR3 bases are TGTGCCACCGGACGATCTAATGAAAAACTGTTTTTT.

The chain has TRBV10-1 and TRBJ2-7; maybe TRBD2 (6 bases). The CDR3 spans 13 residues. V dropped 5 bases and J dropped 6 bases, with 14 bases sitting between them. Germline CDR1 is WNHNN and CDR2 is SYGVQD (reference sequence). The CDR3 loop is CASSTAGYGEQYF. The CDR3 region has the DNA TGCGCCAGCAGTACAGCGGGTTACGGCGAGCAGTACTTC.

The chain links TRBV19 to TRBJ2-5, with D perhaps matching TRBD1 (5 bases). Looked up from germline, CDR1 is LNHDA and CDR2 is SQIVND (reference sequence). CDR3 length: 15 amino acids. V was shortened by 4 bases and J by 0 bases, with 12 bases between the two germline ends. The CDR3 nucleotides are TGTGCCAGTAGTACTACCCCAGGGTACCAAGAGACCCAGTACTTC. Translation: CASSTTPGYQETQYF.

V and J are TRBV28 and TRBJ1-5; TRBD1 is a possible D gene (5 bases). The CDR3 is 15 amino acids. Looked up from germline, CDR1 is MDHEN and CDR2 is SYDVKM. The germline V and J ends were trimmed by 8 bases and 5 bases, with 19 bases remaining between them. The CDR3 is CASQRGGTTHQPQHF. The CDR3 DNA sequence: TGTGCCAGCCAGCGGGGCGGCACAACTCATCAGCCCCAGCATTTT.

This rearrangement joins TRBV28 to TRBJ1-1, with D hard to call. The CDR3 consists of 14 residues. V lost 6 bases and J lost 0, with 11 bases in between. Germline CDR1 is MDHEN and CDR2 is SYDVKM. CDR3 sequence: CASRRAPVNTEAFF. The CDR3 region has the DNA TGTGCCAGCAGAAGAGCCCCAGTGAACACTGAAGCTTTCTTT. The full variable domain, its missing parts supplied by reference TRBV28 and TRBJ1-1, is DVKVTQSSRYLVKRTGEKVFLECVQDMDHENMFWYRQDPGLGLRLIYFSYDVKMKEKGDIPEGYSVSREKKERFSLILESASTNQTSMYLCASRRAPVNTEAFFGQGTRLTVV.

This chain uses TRBV5-1 with TRBJ2-7; 13 nucleotides match TRBD2. V gave up 0 bases and J gave up 9 bases; unmatched junction bases: 6. The CDR3 covers 15 residues. The germline V gene encodes CDR1 SGHRS and CDR2 YFSETQ. The CDR3: CASSLAWTSGSRQYF. The DNA for the CDR3 is TGCGCCAGCAGCTTGGCCTGGACTAGCGGGAGCCGGCAGTACTTC.

This rearrangement joins TRBV9 to TRBJ2-6; possibly TRBD2 for D (5 bases). The CDR3 totals 19 residues. Trimming removed 4 bases at V and 4 bases at J, with 24 bases between. Germline V gene sequence: CDR1 SGDLS, CDR2 YYNGEE. CDR3 residues: CASSQRGLLSPGGANVLTF. Here the CDR3 DNA reads TGTGCCAGCAGCCAACGAGGACTTCTCTCCCCGGGGGGGGCCAACGTCCTGACTTTC.

This chain uses TRBV25-1 with TRBJ2-7; 7 nucleotides agree with TRBD1. CDR3 length: 14 amino acids. Looked up from germline, CDR1 is MGHDK and CDR2 is SYGVNS. V shed 6 bases, J shed 3 bases, and the junction held 8 bases outside the gene matches. CDR3 DNA: TGTGCCAGCAGGAGTCCGGGACAGAGCTACGAGCAGTACTTC. This translates into CASRSPGQSYEQYF.

The rearrangement joins TRBV7-8 to TRBJ2-3; D is unresolved. Trimming removed 4 bases at V and 5 bases at J, with 4 bases between. The CDR3 extends over 11 amino acids. CDR1 and CDR2 from the germline V gene are SGHVS and FQNEAQ. The CDR3 sequence: CASSSEDTQYF. The DNA of the CDR3 is TGTGCCAGCAGCTCCGAAGATACGCAGTATTTT.

The V and J genes are TRBV18 and TRBJ2-7, with D uncertain. Germline V lookup: CDR1 KGHSH, CDR2 LQKENI. The V end was cut by 0 bases, the J end by 0 bases, with 9 bases between. This CDR3 contains 15 residues. CDR3 in amino acids: CASSPPSQSSYEQYF. CDR3 nucleotide sequence: TGTGCCAGCTCACCACCGTCCCAGAGCTCCTACGAGCAGTACTTC.

This chain uses TRBV5-1 with TRBJ2-7, with TRBD2 as a possible D gene (5 bases). This CDR3 region has 13 residues. V was shortened by 5 bases and J by 2 bases, with 11 bases between the two germline ends. CDR1 and CDR2 (germline): SGHRS, YFSETQ. The CDR3 protein is CASRGEATYEQYF. CDR3 DNA: TGCGCCAGCAGGGGAGAGGCGACCTACGAGCAGTACTTC.

The V and J genes are TRBV28 and TRBJ1-2, with D maybe TRBD1 (6 bases). V shed 5 bases and J shed 4 bases, with 14 bases lying between them. This CDR3 has 14 residues. The germline V gene has CDR1 MDHEN and CDR2 SYDVKM. The CDR3 region has the DNA TGTGCCAGCAGTAACCAGGGGCCTATCTATGGCTACACCTTC. As protein: CASSNQGPIYGYTF.

The chain combines TRBV7-3 with TRBJ2-2; 11 nucleotides match TRBD1. The CDR3 runs to 20 residues. The J segment lost 5 bases and the V segment lost 4 bases, leaving 18 bases of the junction unmatched. The germline V gene encodes CDR1 SGHTA and CDR2 FQGTGA. The CDR3 loop is CASSSFPRGQGEMWTGELFF. For the CDR3, the DNA is TGTGCCAGCAGCTCGTTCCCTAGGGGACAGGGGGAAATGTGGACCGGGGAGCTGTTTTTT.

This clone appeared once. The J gene is TRBJ2-3, the V gene TRBV5-1; D is ambiguous. Trimming shortened V by 1 base and J by 5 bases, and 14 bases separated the two germline ends. CDR1 is SGHRS and CDR2 is YFSETQ in the germline V gene. The CDR3 length is 15 residues. CDR3 DNA sequence: TGCGCCAGCAGCTTGAGCTATCCGTCGATAGATACGCAGTATTTT. Amino acid sequence: CASSLSYPSIDTQYF.

The sample holds one count of this clone. V and J are TRBV7-9 and TRBJ2-1, with TRBD2 as a possible D gene (6 bases). Germline V lookup: CDR1 SEHNR, CDR2 FQNEAQ (reference sequence). The CDR3 extends over 14 amino acids. The V gene lost 4 bases and the J gene lost 5 bases, with 12 bases spanning the gap. CDR3 loop: CASSWREAHNEQFF. The CDR3 DNA reads as TGTGCCAGCAGCTGGAGGGAAGCCCACAATGAGCAGTTCTTC.

Of note for this clone: Other DNA sequences in this sample translate to the same CDR3. V usage is TRBV19 and J usage is TRBJ2-1; TRBD2 is a possible D gene (6 bases). Trimming took 2 bases from V and 0 from J, leaving 11 bases between them. The CDR3 covers 16 residues. From germline, CDR1 is LNHDA and CDR2 SQIVND (reference sequence). The CDR3 here is CASSILGGSSYNEQFF. The CDR3 DNA follows: TGTGCCAGTAGTATATTGGGGGGTAGCTCCTACAATGAGCAGTTCTTC. Combining the CDR3 with reference TRBV19 and TRBJ2-1 gives the whole variable domain DGGITQSPKYLFRKEGQNVTLSCEQNLNHDAMYWYRQDPGQGLRLIYYSQIVNDFQKGDIAEGYSVSREKKESFPLTVTSAQKNPTAFYLCASSILGGSSYNEQFFGPGTRLTVL.

J is TRBJ2-1 and V is TRBV28, with a possible D match to TRBD2 (5 bases). V lost 7 bases and J 10 bases, leaving 11 bases between the germline ends. In germline, CDR1 is MDHEN, CDR2 SYDVKM. The CDR3 length is 11 residues. This chain's CDR3 is CASTQRLEQFF. The CDR3 DNA reads TGTGCCAGCACTCAAAGACTAGAGCAGTTCTTC.

The rearrangement joins TRBV9 to TRBJ2-3; tentative D call: TRBD2 (6 bases). V dropped 0 bases and J dropped 7 bases, with 9 bases sitting between them. Germline V gene sequence: CDR1 SGDLS, CDR2 YYNGEE. The CDR3 loop spans 13 amino acids. CDR3 amino acids: CASSVAGEHTQYF. CDR3 in DNA: TGTGCCAGCAGCGTAGCGGGGGAGCATACGCAGTATTTT.

The rearrangement joins TRBV6-6 to TRBJ2-3; 14 nucleotides agree with TRBD2. From germline, CDR1 is MNHNY and CDR2 SVGAGI (reference sequence). The CDR3 contains 16 residues. Germline trimming cut 5 bases from V and 4 bases from J; bases unmatched to any gene: 5. The CDR3 here is CASSRTSGRMADTQYF. As DNA, the CDR3 is TGTGCCAGCAGTCGGACTAGCGGGAGGATGGCAGATACGCAGTATTTT.

Notes on this clone: Distinct nucleotide sequences in the sample also encode this CDR3. The chain links TRBV5-5 to TRBJ1-2; no firm D call. The germline CDR1 and CDR2 sequences are SGHKS and YYEKEE (reference sequence). CDR3 length: 13 residues. With 0 bases removed from V and 0 bases from J, the gap between germline ends came to 3 bases. CDR3 nucleotides: TGTGCCAGCAGCTTGGGGGCTAACTATGGCTACACCTTC. Its translation is CASSLGANYGYTF.

The chain uses TRBV27 and TRBJ1-2, with TRBD1 as a possible D gene (6 bases). This CDR3 comprises 15 residues. Germline loops: CDR1 MNHEY, CDR2 SMNVEV (reference sequence). V was trimmed by 6 bases and J by 0 bases, leaving 14 bases between them. CDR3: CASRTTGHANYGYTF. CDR3 sequence (DNA): TGTGCCAGCAGAACGACGGGACATGCTAACTATGGCTACACCTTC.

The chain recombines TRBV7-2 with TRBJ2-1; 8 nucleotides align to TRBD1. The length of the CDR3 is 12 residues. Germline V lookup: CDR1 SGHTA, CDR2 FQGNSA. Unmatched junction bases numbered 4, after V lost 6 bases and J lost 9 bases. CDR3 amino acids: CASRETGVEQFF. Here the CDR3 DNA reads TGTGCCAGCAGGGAGACAGGGGTTGAGCAGTTCTTC. The entire variable domain, with the rest obtained from reference TRBV7-2 and TRBJ2-1, is as follows: GAGVSQSPSNKVTEKGKDVELRCDPISGHTALYWYRQSLGQGLEFLIYFQGNSAPDKSGLPSDRFSAERTGGSVSTLTIQRTQQEDSAVYLCASRETGVEQFFGPGTRLTVL.

Note on this clone: Different DNA sequences within this sample yield the same CDR3. The gene calls are TRBV11-2 and TRBJ2-7; 13 bases agree with TRBD2. After removal of 5 bases from V and 3 bases from J, the junction contained 4 bases not matched to a gene. The CDR3 is 15 residues long. CDR1 is SGHAT and CDR2 is FQNNGV in the germline V gene. DNA of the CDR3: TGTGCCAGCAGCCCCAGGACTAGCGGGAGCTACGAGCAGTACTTC. It yields the protein CASSPRTSGSYEQYF.

This chain joins TRBV7-3 and TRBJ2-1, with D unclear. Germline CDR1 reads SGHTA; CDR2 reads FQGTGA. Deletions cut 3 bases from V and 5 bases from J, with 14 bases between. The CDR3 has 15 residues. The CDR3 loop is CASSFSPTGDNEQFF. For the CDR3, the DNA is TGTGCCAGCAGCTTCTCCCCTACTGGCGACAATGAGCAGTTCTTC.

The chain is built from TRBV9 and TRBJ1-2; TRBD1 might be the D (5 bases). CDR3 length equals 16 residues. The germline CDR1 and CDR2 sequences are SGDLS and YYNGEE. With 0 bases removed from V and 4 bases from J, the gap between germline ends came to 16 bases. The CDR3 here is CASSVGGGPGSYGYTF. The CDR3 nucleotides are TGTGCCAGCAGCGTAGGGGGCGGACCTGGAAGCTATGGCTACACCTTC.